This T cell receptor (beta chain) was observed in a study of T cell responses to AZD1222 COVID-19 vaccine. Study conclusions and caveats: Nearly half of spike-specific TCRs reportedly target unmutated variant regions. Spike-specific TCRs gained breadth and depth after people received two AZD1222 doses. Spike-wide coverage was observed for vaccine-associated CD4 TCRs, with dominant responses at 160-218 and 743-854. Females outnumbered males among donors, who were mostly white British; clonal diversity was possibly underestimated.

Profiling relied on immunoSEQ multiplex PCR, and the TCRdb table lists in-frame clones only, not all of them. The sample has more than 90,000 clones; roughly four fifths are singletons. In the case of this clone: Its antigen is currently unknown.

The clonotype originates from an adult in good health. The specimen comprised peripheral blood, sampled on day 0 of AZD1222 vaccination.

CDR3 DNA sequence: TGTGCCAGCAGTTCGGAAAACCCCCGGGGGAGCGGCAGCTCCTACGAGCAGTACTTC. It specifies CASSSENPRGSGSSYEQYF. The chain has TRBV28 and TRBJ2-7, with a tentative D call TRBD2 (6 bases). Trimming took 4 bases from V and 0 from J, leaving 25 bases between them. The length of the CDR3 is 19 residues. Germline assignment: CDR1 MDHEN and CDR2 SYDVKM.